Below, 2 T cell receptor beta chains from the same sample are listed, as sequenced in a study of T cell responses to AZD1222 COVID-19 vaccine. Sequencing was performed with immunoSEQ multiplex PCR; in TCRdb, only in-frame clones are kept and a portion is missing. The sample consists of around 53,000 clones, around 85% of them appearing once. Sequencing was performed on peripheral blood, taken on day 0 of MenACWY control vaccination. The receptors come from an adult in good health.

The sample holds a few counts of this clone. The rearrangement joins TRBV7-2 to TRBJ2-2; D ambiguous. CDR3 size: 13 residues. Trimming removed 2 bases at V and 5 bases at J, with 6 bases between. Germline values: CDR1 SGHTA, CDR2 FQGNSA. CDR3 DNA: TGTGCCAGCAGCTTAAGGTGGACCGGGGAGCTGTTTTTT. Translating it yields CASSLRWTGELFF.

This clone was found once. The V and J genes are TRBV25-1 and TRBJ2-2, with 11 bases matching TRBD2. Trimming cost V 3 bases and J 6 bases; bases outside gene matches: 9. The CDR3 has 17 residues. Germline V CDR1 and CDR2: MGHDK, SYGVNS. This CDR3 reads CASSDETSGSPAGELFF. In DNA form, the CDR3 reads TGTGCCAGCAGTGATGAAACTAGCGGGAGCCCTGCCGGGGAGCTGTTTTTT.